Below, 14 T cell receptor beta chains from the same sample are listed, as sequenced in a study of blood T cell repertoires in COVID-19. The table came from immunoSEQ multiplex PCR; TCRdb's copy has only in-frame clones and leaves some out. The profile covers about 250,000 clones, with around 82% appearing a single time and about 4.8% taken by the ten largest. Sequences were obtained from peripheral blood. Receptors originate from a woman in her 70s with acute or convalescent COVID-19.

The rearrangement joins TRBV9 to TRBJ2-5, with 8 bases aligning to TRBD2. After removal of 0 bases from V and 2 bases from J, the junction contained 12 bases not matched to a gene. Germline V gene sequence: CDR1 SGDLS, CDR2 YYNGEE. The CDR3 spans 18 residues. CDR3 sequence reads: CASSVAGRGGLAQETQYF. In DNA, the CDR3 is TGTGCCAGCAGCGTAGCCGGTCGGGGGGGCCTGGCTCAAGAGACCCAGTACTTC.

V usage is TRBV4-2 and J usage is TRBJ2-5; possibly TRBD1 for D (6 bases). The CDR3 loop spans 14 amino acids. V lost 0 bases to trimming and J lost 4 bases, with 9 bases between them. The germline CDR1 and CDR2 sequences are LGHNA and YNFKEQ. CDR3 residues: CASSQEPGVETQYF. The CDR3 DNA reads as TGTGCCAGCAGCCAAGAACCAGGGGTAGAGACCCAGTACTTC.

A few counts support this clone. The CDR3 bases are TGTGCCAGCAGGGAGGAGGGCGAGCAGTACTTC. It specifies CASREEGEQYF. V and J are TRBV2 and TRBJ2-7; a possible D gene is TRBD2 (6 bases). Germline V gene lookup returns CDR1 SNHLY and CDR2 FYNNEI. V lost 6 bases and J 6 bases, leaving 9 bases between the germline ends. The CDR3 is 11 residues long.

The rearrangement links TRBV6-2 or TRBV6-3 to TRBJ1-2; D is possibly TRBD1 (5 bases). V was clipped by 6 bases and J by 5 bases, with 13 bases between them. This CDR3 has 13 residues. Germline lookup yields CDR1 MNHEY and CDR2 SVGEGT. In DNA form, the CDR3 reads TGTGCCAGCAGCGTTATAGCAGGGTATGGCTACACCTTC. Translating gives CASSVIAGYGYTF.

V gene TRBV25-1 combines with J gene TRBJ2-1, with TRBD1 identical over 11 bases. Germline V gives CDR1 MGHDK, CDR2 SYGVNS. The J segment lost 9 bases and the V segment lost 1 base, leaving 2 bases of the junction unmatched. The CDR3 totals 14 residues. CDR3 sequence: CASSELGTGGEQFF. The CDR3 DNA follows: TGTGCCAGCAGTGAATTAGGGACAGGGGGTGAGCAGTTCTTC. Full variable domain (remainder filled in from reference TRBV25-1 and TRBJ2-1): EADIYQTPRYLVIGTGKKITLECSQTMGHDKMYWYQQDPGMELHLIHYSYGVNSTEKGDLSSESTVSRIRTEHFPLTLESARPSHTSQYLCASSELGTGGEQFFGPGTRLTVL.

J is TRBJ1-6 and V is TRBV5-4; unclear D gene. Germline values: CDR1 SGHNT, CDR2 YYREEE (reference sequence). The V and J ends lost 0 bases and 4 bases respectively, with 5 bases between them. CDR3 length: 14 amino acids. The chain's CDR3 is CASSLDFYNSPLHF. CDR3 coding DNA: TGTGCCAGCAGCTTGGACTTTTATAATTCACCCCTCCACTTT.

V is TRBV7-2 and J is TRBJ1-6; TRBD1 might be the D (6 bases). CDR3 length: 15 residues. With 7 bases removed from V and 4 bases from J, the gap between germline ends came to 14 bases. Germline values: CDR1 SGHTA, CDR2 FQGNSA. CDR3 sequence reads: CASTREGGYNSPLHF. CDR3 sequence (DNA): TGTGCCAGCACCCGGGAGGGGGGTTATAATTCACCCCTCCACTTT. Supplemented by reference TRBV7-2 and TRBJ1-6, the full variable domain reads GAGVSQSPSNKVTEKGKDVELRCDPISGHTALYWYRQSLGQGLEFLIYFQGNSAPDKSGLPSDRFSAERTGGSVSTLTIQRTQQEDSAVYLCASTREGGYNSPLHFGNGTRLTVT.

The chain recombines TRBV5-4 with TRBJ1-5; no firm D call. CDR3 length equals 14 residues. V lost 2 bases and J lost 5, with 11 bases in between. The germline gives CDR1 SGHNT, CDR2 YYREEE (reference sequence). In DNA form, the CDR3 reads TGTGCCAGCAGCTTACCAGGTAGTGATCAGCCCCAGCATTTT. Its protein product is CASSLPGSDQPQHF.

The chain recombines TRBV30 with TRBJ1-1, with a weak D call TRBD1 (5 bases). V gave up 0 bases and J gave up 1 base, with 9 bases separating them. The CDR3 is 14 residues long. In germline, CDR1 is GTSNPN, CDR2 SVGIG (reference sequence). The CDR3 bases are TGTGCCTGGAGTGTAGGGGCCAAGAACACTGAAGCTTTCTTT. Protein product: CAWSVGAKNTEAFF.

The chain is built from TRBV24-1 and TRBJ2-1; 8 positions agree with TRBD2. The CDR3 spans 14 residues. CDR1 KGHDR and CDR2 SFDVKD come from the germline V gene. The V segment lost 3 bases and the J segment 8 bases; nucleotides outside the gene matches: 5. The CDR3: CATSDGREGHEQFF. CDR3 in DNA: TGTGCCACCAGTGATGGACGGGAGGGACATGAGCAGTTCTTC.

The chain has TRBV7-2 and TRBJ2-3; possible D gene TRBD1, 6 bases. Trimming cost V 6 bases and J 4 bases, with 17 bases left between them. In germline, CDR1 is SGHTA, CDR2 FQGNSA. This CDR3 comprises 15 residues. The CDR3 loop is CASSRILGAPDTQYF. The CDR3 nucleotides read TGTGCCAGCAGTCGAATTCTGGGGGCCCCAGATACGCAGTATTTT.

The count of this clone is one. The chain couples TRBV5-1 to TRBJ1-3; TRBD1 is a possible D gene (5 bases). This CDR3 region has 15 residues. Germline V CDR1 and CDR2: SGHRS, YFSETQ. Between the trimmed V and J ends, which lost 3 bases and 2 bases, there was a span of 12 bases. The chain's CDR3 is CASSWGWEAGNTIYF. The CDR3 DNA reads TGCGCCAGCAGCTGGGGCTGGGAGGCTGGAAACACCATATATTTT.

The chain employs TRBV4-1 and TRBJ1-1; 8 bases align to TRBD1. This CDR3 is 18 amino acids long. Looked up from germline, CDR1 is MGHRA and CDR2 is YSYEKL. V shed 3 bases and J 0 bases; nucleotides not matched to a gene: 12. The CDR3 nucleotides are TGCGCCAGCAGCCACGGGACAGGTTTCGTTGGAATGAACACTGAAGCTTTCTTT. As protein: CASSHGTGFVGMNTEAFF.

The chain is built from TRBV2 and TRBJ1-2, with 9 positions matching TRBD1. Germline assignment: CDR1 SNHLY and CDR2 FYNNEI. This CDR3 region has 15 residues. Losses at the gene ends were 6 bases for V and 7 bases for J; bases not matched to a gene: 12. The CDR3 loop is CASRGGTGFFSGYTF. CDR3 nucleotide sequence: TGTGCCAGCAGGGGGGGGACAGGGTTTTTCAGTGGCTACACCTTC. Using reference TRBV2 and TRBJ1-2 for the parts outside the CDR3, the full variable domain is EPEVTQTPSHQVTQMGQEVILRCVPISNHLYFYWYRQILGQKVEFLVSFYNNEISEKSEIFDDQFSVERPDGSNFTLKIRSTKLEDSAMYFCASRGGTGFFSGYTFGSGTRLTVV.